The 29 T cell receptor beta chains in this list originate from one sample, sequenced in a study of T cells in Graves' hyperthyroidism and ophthalmopathy (dated by TCRdb to the late 2010s). Libraries were constructed by multiplex PCR. The sequencer was an Illumina HiSeq 2000. Amplification of TCR beta CDR3 regions was carried out from RNA transcripts. For the first round of RT-PCR on the TCR CDR3, the HTBI primer set was used together with the Qiagen OneStep RT-PCR kit. TCRdb ran its own pipeline on the public reads, namely fastp trimming at Q25 and MiXCR clone calling, and kept in-frame beta chains. One record per CDR3 amino acid sequence lists the most common genes and DNA. Within this sample are 500,000 to 700,000 distinct CDR3 sequences, with roughly 17% of them counted one time only. Of the sample, around 19% is held by the ten largest clones. Sequenced sample: blood. The receptor set was obtained from a woman aged 18-29 years with Graves' hyperthyroidism.

This clonotype was observed at least ten times. The chain uses TRBV28 and TRBJ2-1, with 8 bases identical to TRBD2. With 7 bases clipped from V and 3 bases from J, the junction kept 8 bases outside the gene matches. This CDR3 is built from 15 residues. CDR1 and CDR2 from the germline V gene are MDHEN and SYDVKM. The CDR3 DNA sequence: TGTGCCAGCACCCTGGGTAGCGGGGTCTACAATGAGCAGTTCTTC. It specifies CASTLGSGVYNEQFF.

In this sample, this clonotype turned up a few times. The rearrangement links TRBV6-1 to TRBJ2-5; TRBD2 aligns across 9 bases. J was trimmed by 4 bases and V by 7 bases; bases with no gene match: 10. Germline CDR1 and CDR2: MNHNS and SASEGT. This CDR3 has 15 amino acids. The CDR3 coding sequence is TGTGCCAGCACCAAAATAGCGGGAGTGAGAGAGACCCAGTACTTC. Protein: CASTKIAGVRETQYF.

This clonotype showed up many times. The genes are TRBV28 and TRBJ2-7, with 9 positions matching TRBD2. CDR1 and CDR2 (germline): MDHEN, SYDVKM. CDR3 length equals 16 residues. With V trimmed by 1 base and J by 7 bases, 11 bases remained unmatched. The CDR3 DNA reads TGTGCCAGCAGTTTATTTCCTGCGGGAGGGCCGGGGGAGCAGTACTTC. This encodes CASSLFPAGGPGEQYF.

The table lists this clonotype with many counts. The chain uses TRBV7-9 and TRBJ1-1; D remains unclear. Germline values: CDR1 SEHNR, CDR2 FQNEAQ (reference sequence). This CDR3 spans 15 amino acids. V was trimmed by 2 bases and J by 1 base, leaving 11 bases between them. The CDR3: CASSLRAGGNTEAFF. The CDR3 bases are TGTGCCAGCAGCTTAAGGGCGGGCGGGAACACTGAAGCTTTCTTT.

There are many counts of this clonotype. The DNA of the CDR3 is TGCAGCGTTGATCCTAGCACAGATACGCAGTATTTT. Protein product: CSVDPSTDTQYF. V usage is TRBV29-1 and J usage is TRBJ2-3; D gene unclear. Germline loops: CDR1 SQVTM, CDR2 ANQGSEA. V lost 3 bases and J 0 bases, leaving 4 bases between the germline ends. CDR3 length equals 12 residues.

This clonotype has at least ten counts. This chain connects TRBV28 to TRBJ1-4; 7 bases fit TRBD1. Per germline, CDR1 MDHEN and CDR2 SYDVKM. The CDR3 is 14 residues long. V shed 4 bases, J shed 8 bases, and the junction held 7 bases outside the gene matches. The CDR3 here is CASSSYRGSEKLFF. The CDR3 coding sequence is TGTGCCAGCAGTTCATACAGGGGCAGCGAAAAACTGTTTTTT. Supplemented by reference TRBV28 and TRBJ1-4, the full variable domain reads DVKVTQSSRYLVKRTGEKVFLECVQDMDHENMFWYRQDPGLGLRLIYFSYDVKMKEKGDIPEGYSVSREKKERFSLILESASTNQTSMYLCASSSYRGSEKLFFGSGTQLSVL.

This clonotype was observed a handful of times. The gene calls are TRBV6-1 and TRBJ2-5; 12 bases match TRBD1. The J segment lost 6 bases and the V segment lost 5 bases, leaving 10 bases of the junction unmatched. Germline CDR1 MNHNS, CDR2 SASEGT. The CDR3 covers 16 residues. DNA for the CDR3: TGTGCCAGCAGTCAGGGGACAGGGGGCATGTGGAAGACCCAGTACTTC. It is translated as CASSQGTGGMWKTQYF.

This clonotype occurred many times. V usage is TRBV10-2 and J usage is TRBJ2-5; 9 positions match TRBD1. Germline CDR1 WSHSY, CDR2 SAAADI. There are 16 residues in the CDR3. With V trimmed by 3 bases and J by 4 bases, 9 bases remained unmatched. The CDR3 region is CASSEGDRVVGETQYF. Here the CDR3 DNA reads TGCGCCAGCAGTGAAGGGGACAGGGTTGTAGGAGAGACCCAGTACTTC.

The J gene is TRBJ2-1, the V gene TRBV6-1; D unresolved. This CDR3 is 11 amino acids long. In germline, CDR1 is MNHNS, CDR2 SASEGT. Trimming cost V 8 bases and J 9 bases, with 11 bases left between them. CDR3 DNA: TGTGCCAGCCGCAAAGGACCTGAGCAGTTCTTC. It specifies CASRKGPEQFF.

V usage is TRBV25-1 and J usage is TRBJ1-1; tentative D call: TRBD1 (5 bases). CDR3 length: 14 residues. V was shortened by 4 bases and J by 4 bases, with 13 bases between the two germline ends. Germline assignment: CDR1 MGHDK and CDR2 SYGVNS. The chain's CDR3 is CASSGLGGGTEAFF. Here the CDR3 DNA reads TGTGCCAGCAGTGGGCTTGGTGGGGGCACTGAAGCTTTCTTT. Together with reference TRBV25-1 and TRBJ1-1, the CDR3 gives the full variable domain: EADIYQTPRYLVIGTGKKITLECSQTMGHDKMYWYQQDPGMELHLIHYSYGVNSTEKGDLSSESTVSRIRTEHFPLTLESARPSHTSQYLCASSGLGGGTEAFFGQGTRLTVV.

About this clonotype: With a much larger clone just one base away, this may be a read error. The rearrangement links TRBV5-6 to TRBJ1-1; tentatively, D is TRBD1 (5 bases). This CDR3 has 13 residues. Germline V gives CDR1 SGHDT, CDR2 YYEEEE. In DNA, the CDR3 is TGTGTCAGCAGAGAGCAGGGGAACACTGAAGCTTTCTTT. The encoded protein is CVSREQGNTEAFF.

The chain is built from TRBV7-2 and TRBJ2-1; 14 bases are a match to TRBD2. This CDR3 is 19 amino acids long. From germline, CDR1 is SGHTA and CDR2 FQGNSA. The trim removed 1 base at V and 6 bases at J, leaving 11 bases unmatched. The CDR3 loop is CASSLVARGLAGESNEQFF. CDR3 DNA: TGTGCCAGCAGCTTAGTAGCCAGGGGACTAGCGGGAGAAAGCAATGAGCAGTTCTTC.

This clonotype was seen many times. The chain carries TRBV7-2 and TRBJ2-3; D is tentatively TRBD1 or TRBD2 (7 bases each). V was trimmed by 10 bases and J by 3 bases, leaving 17 bases between them. The CDR3 loop spans 14 amino acids. Germline CDR1 and CDR2: SGHTA and FQGNSA. The CDR3 nucleotides read TGTGCCACCCGCCAGGGGGGGAAGACAGATACGCAGTATTTT. It specifies CATRQGGKTDTQYF.

V usage is TRBV9 and J usage is TRBJ2-1; no definite D call. This CDR3 region has 14 residues. CDR1 SGDLS and CDR2 YYNGEE come from the germline V gene. Deletions cut 2 bases from V and 0 bases from J, with 6 bases between. CDR3 nucleotides: TGTGCCAGCAGCGTGAGCAGCTCCTACAATGAGCAGTTCTTC. Translation gives CASSVSSSYNEQFF.

The J gene is TRBJ1-6, the V gene TRBV12-3 or TRBV12-4; D gene ambiguous. This CDR3 is built from 14 residues. V was cut by 2 bases and J by 7 bases, with 9 bases left in between. The CDR3 region has the DNA TGTGCCAGCAGTTTACGGTGGGGAAATTCACCCCTCCACTTT. The encoded protein is CASSLRWGNSPLHF.

This clonotype was seen a few times. The rearrangement links TRBV20-1 to TRBJ1-5; 8 bases map to TRBD1. V lost 5 bases and J lost 2; bases outside the gene matches: 5. CDR1 and CDR2 (germline): DFQATT, SNEGSKA (reference sequence). The CDR3 has 14 residues. The CDR3 protein is CSAADRAGNQPQHF. In DNA form, the CDR3 reads TGCAGTGCTGCGGACAGGGCCGGCAATCAGCCCCAGCATTTT.

The chain couples TRBV30 to TRBJ2-7; tentatively, D is TRBD2 (6 bases). The CDR3 runs to 12 residues. Looked up from germline, CDR1 is GTSNPN and CDR2 is SVGIG (reference sequence). V was clipped by 3 bases and J by 2 bases, with 8 bases between them. This CDR3 is CAWRGGAYEQYF. The CDR3 DNA is TGTGCCTGGAGGGGAGGCGCCTACGAGCAGTACTTC.

This clonotype has ten or more counts. The CDR3 protein is CASSRPPNTEAFF. In DNA, the CDR3 is TGTGCCAGCAGTAGGCCACCGAACACTGAAGCTTTCTTT. The V call is TRBV6-2 or TRBV6-3, the J call TRBJ1-1; the D is unclear. The CDR3 extends over 13 amino acids. V was shortened by 5 bases and J by 1 base, with 8 bases between the two germline ends. Germline CDR1 and CDR2: MNHEY and SVGEGT.

This clonotype was seen repeatedly, ten times or more. This rearrangement joins TRBV2 to TRBJ1-2; D uncertain. Germline V lookup: CDR1 SNHLY, CDR2 FYNNEI. This CDR3 contains 12 residues. The ends were cut back, 4 bases at V and 2 bases at J, with 5 bases in the middle. The CDR3 DNA follows: TGTGCCAGCAGTGCAGACAACTATGGCTACACCTTC. Its translation: CASSADNYGYTF. The variable domain in full, with the rest retrieved from reference TRBV2 and TRBJ1-2, is EPEVTQTPSHQVTQMGQEVILRCVPISNHLYFYWYRQILGQKVEFLVSFYNNEISEKSEIFDDQFSVERPDGSNFTLKIRSTKLEDSAMYFCASSADNYGYTFGSGTRLTVV.

J is TRBJ1-2 and V is TRBV20-1, with D uncertain. The ends were cut back, 1 base at V and 5 bases at J, with 14 bases in the middle. Germline CDR1 is DFQATT and CDR2 is SNEGSKA (reference sequence). The length of the CDR3 is 14 residues. The CDR3 DNA sequence: TGCAGTGCTAGAGTAGACCGGTTGGGGTATGGCTACACCTTC. Its protein is CSARVDRLGYGYTF.

This clonotype was recorded a few times. This sequence joins TRBV4-2 and TRBJ2-5; 8 nucleotides align to TRBD2. The CDR3 contains 18 residues. CDR1 LGHNA and CDR2 YNFKEQ come from the germline V gene. V was clipped by 0 bases and J by 5 bases; unmatched bases: 14. Here the CDR3 DNA reads TGTGCCAGCAGCCAAGAAGGGACTAGTTCATTTGCTTCGGAGACCCAGTACTTC. Translation: CASSQEGTSSFASETQYF.

This sequence joins TRBV5-1 and TRBJ2-3; 8 bases match TRBD2. The CDR3 spans 16 residues. Trimming removed 4 bases from V and 6 bases from J; junction bases left unmatched: 13. The V gene's germline CDR1 is SGHRS and CDR2 YFSETQ. The CDR3 nucleotides read TGCGCCAGCAGCCCGACGGGCGCGGGGGGTAAGGATACGCAGTATTTT. This sequence encodes CASSPTGAGGKDTQYF.

This clonotype has just a few counts. The J gene is TRBJ2-1, the V gene TRBV10-3; D might be TRBD1 or TRBD2, each matching 5 bases. Germline V gene sequence: CDR1 ENHRY, CDR2 SYGVKD. Trimming left V 8 bases short and J 5 bases short, with 10 bases between. The CDR3 extends over 12 amino acids. The CDR3 protein is CAISGSNNEQFF. The DNA for the CDR3 is TGTGCCATCTCAGGGAGTAACAATGAGCAGTTCTTC.

This clonotype was picked up many times. As DNA, the CDR3 is TGTGCCAGCAGTTACTCGGGACAGGTCATCTCTGGAAACACCATATATTTT. This gives the protein CASSYSGQVISGNTIYF. The chain has TRBV6-5 and TRBJ1-3, with 8 bases identical to TRBD1. CDR3 length: 17 amino acids. CDR1 and CDR2 (germline): MNHEY, SVGAGI. The V gene end was trimmed by 0 bases and the J gene end by 0 bases; junction bases not matched to a gene: 4.

This clonotype was found many times. V is TRBV11-2 and J is TRBJ2-1; D gene ambiguous. Germline lookup yields CDR1 SGHAT and CDR2 FQNNGV. The CDR3 runs to 13 residues. V was shortened by 4 bases and J by 7 bases, with 11 bases between the two germline ends. CDR3: CASSSDRVNEQFF. CDR3 DNA: TGTGCCAGCAGCTCGGACCGGGTTAATGAGCAGTTCTTC.

This clonotype occurred a few times. The genes are TRBV20-1 and TRBJ2-1; D may be TRBD2 (6 bases). This CDR3 has 14 residues. V shed 6 bases and J shed 4 bases, with 16 bases lying between them. Germline loops: CDR1 DFQATT, CDR2 SNEGSKA (reference sequence). CDR3 amino acids: CSANRDFTYNEQFF. The CDR3 bases are TGCAGTGCAAACCGGGACTTTACATACAATGAGCAGTTCTTC.

This clonotype was counted at least ten times. The J gene is TRBJ2-5, the V gene TRBV11-2; the match to TRBD2 covers 11 bases. The J segment lost 5 bases and the V segment lost 5 bases, leaving 10 bases of the junction unmatched. From germline, CDR1 is SGHAT and CDR2 FQNNGV. The CDR3 consists of 16 residues. The CDR3 DNA sequence: TGTGCCAGCAGCCGAGCCCAACTAGCGGGGGAGGAGACCCAGTACTTC. It specifies CASSRAQLAGEETQYF.

This clonotype was seen only a few times. This sequence joins TRBV7-3 and TRBJ2-6; D not certain. With 8 bases removed from V and 0 bases from J, the gap between germline ends came to 5 bases. The germline V gene encodes CDR1 SGHTA and CDR2 FQGTGA. The CDR3 totals 13 residues. CDR3 amino acids: CASASSGANVLTF. CDR3 bases: TGTGCCAGCGCTAGCTCTGGGGCCAACGTCCTGACTTTC.

The table lists this clonotype with a count of one. The chain links TRBV10-2 to TRBJ2-2; 11 nucleotides agree with TRBD2. The CDR3 runs 15 residues. Germline CDR1 WSHSY, CDR2 SAAADI. V shed 6 bases, J shed 3 bases, and the junction held 3 bases outside the gene matches. In DNA, the CDR3 is TGCGCCAGCAGAATAGCGGGAGGGTACACCGGGGAGCTGTTTTTT. Residues: CASRIAGGYTGELFF.